This T cell receptor (beta chain) was identified in a study of T cell responses to AZD1222 COVID-19 vaccine. Study-wide findings and caveats: A reported finding is that nearly half of spike-specific TCRs target unmutated variant regions. Recipients of two AZD1222 doses showed rising Spike-specific TCR breadth and depth.

The method was immunoSEQ multiplex PCR; TCRdb's version includes in-frame clones alone and lacks a portion of them. The data contain about 200,000 clones, roughly 92% of them seen just once; the ten biggest clones take up 3% to 3.5%. Germline V gene sequence: CDR1 SGHNT, CDR2 YYREEE (reference sequence). Deletions cut 0 bases from V and 1 base from J, with 7 bases between. This CDR3 is 14 amino acids long. Second-dose intervals near 4 or 12 weeks were combined. As to this clone: Its antigen is unidentified.

Sequenced material: peripheral blood, taken 28 days after the second AZD1222 dose. This rearrangement joins TRBV5-4 to TRBJ1-1; D is unclear. This clonotype was sampled from an adult who received the AZD1222 COVID-19 vaccine. The DNA for the CDR3 is TGTGCCAGCAGCTTGGTTCGGGGGAACACTGAAGCTTTCTTT. It encodes CASSLVRGNTEAFF.